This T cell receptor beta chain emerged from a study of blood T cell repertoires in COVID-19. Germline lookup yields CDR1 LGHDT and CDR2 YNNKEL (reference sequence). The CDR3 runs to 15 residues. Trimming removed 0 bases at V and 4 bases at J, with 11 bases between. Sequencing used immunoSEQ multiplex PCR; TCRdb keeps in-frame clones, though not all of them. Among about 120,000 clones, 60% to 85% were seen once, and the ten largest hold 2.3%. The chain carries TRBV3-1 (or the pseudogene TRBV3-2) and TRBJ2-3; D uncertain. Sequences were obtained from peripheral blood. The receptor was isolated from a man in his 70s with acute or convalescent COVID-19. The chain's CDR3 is CASSQDSTSSDTQYF. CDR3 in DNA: TGTGCCAGCAGCCAAGACAGTACATCTTCAGATACGCAGTATTTT.